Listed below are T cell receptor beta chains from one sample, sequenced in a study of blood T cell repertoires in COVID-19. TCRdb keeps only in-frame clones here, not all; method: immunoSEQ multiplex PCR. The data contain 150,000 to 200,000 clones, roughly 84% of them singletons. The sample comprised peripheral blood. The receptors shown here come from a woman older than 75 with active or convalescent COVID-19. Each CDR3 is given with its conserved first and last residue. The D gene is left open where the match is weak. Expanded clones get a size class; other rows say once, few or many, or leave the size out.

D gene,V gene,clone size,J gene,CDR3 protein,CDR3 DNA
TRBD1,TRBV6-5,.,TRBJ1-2,CASNIQGANYGYTF,TGTGCCAGCAACATACAGGGGGCTAACTATGGCTACACCTTC
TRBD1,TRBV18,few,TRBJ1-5,CASSQTGGARGQPQHF,TGTGCCAGCTCACAGACAGGGGGCGCAAGGGGTCAGCCCCAGCATTTT
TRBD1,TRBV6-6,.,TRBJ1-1,CASSYGGQGPNTEAFF,TGTGCCAGCAGTTACGGCGGACAGGGCCCGAACACTGAAGCTTTCTTT
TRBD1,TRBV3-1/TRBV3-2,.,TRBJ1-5,CATGTGNQPQHF,TGTGCCACCGGGACAGGGAATCAGCCCCAGCATTTT
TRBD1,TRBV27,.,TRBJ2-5,CASRSGQGRRETQYF,TGTGCCAGCAGATCCGGACAGGGGAGGAGAGAGACCCAGTACTTC
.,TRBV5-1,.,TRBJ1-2,CASSLEGLNYGYTF,TGCGCCAGCAGCTTGGAGGGGCTAAACTATGGCTACACCTTC
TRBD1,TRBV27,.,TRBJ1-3,CASSLGQGRMNTIYF,TGTGCCAGCAGTTTAGGACAGGGTAGGATGAACACCATATATTTT
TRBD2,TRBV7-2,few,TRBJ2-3,CASSLISGGGWADTQYF,TGTGCCAGCAGCTTGATTAGCGGGGGGGGTTGGGCAGATACGCAGTATTTT
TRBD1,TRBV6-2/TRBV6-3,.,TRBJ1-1,CASSYLTGVWTEAFF,TGTGCCAGCAGTTACCTAACAGGGGTTTGGACTGAAGCTTTCTTT
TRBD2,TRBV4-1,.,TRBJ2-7,CASSQRTSGGESYEQYF,TGCGCCAGCAGCCAAAGGACTAGCGGGGGGGAATCCTACGAGCAGTACTTC
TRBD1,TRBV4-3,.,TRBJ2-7,CASSQVRGTGIVEQYF,TGCGCCAGCAGCCAAGTTCGCGGGACAGGGATAGTAGAGCAGTACTTC
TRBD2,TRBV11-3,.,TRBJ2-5,CASSFATSGGKGETQYF,TGTGCCAGCAGCTTTGCGACTAGCGGGGGTAAGGGAGAGACCCAGTACTTC
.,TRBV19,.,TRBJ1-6,CASSPLDSSSNSPLHF,TGTGCCAGTAGTCCCCTGGACAGCTCTTCCAATTCACCCCTCCACTTT
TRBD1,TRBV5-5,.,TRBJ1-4,CASNSGGASEKLFF,TGTGCCAGCAACTCAGGGGGCGCAAGTGAAAAACTGTTTTTT
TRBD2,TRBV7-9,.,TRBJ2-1,CASSLSGGAYNEQFF,TGTGCCAGCAGCCTAAGCGGGGGGGCTTACAATGAGCAGTTCTTC
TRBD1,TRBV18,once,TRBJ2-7,CASSSGETGRYEQYF,TGTGCCAGCTCATCTGGGGAGACAGGGCGCTACGAGCAGTACTTC
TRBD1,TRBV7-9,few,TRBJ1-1,CAIQGRTEAFF,TGTGCGATACAGGGGCGCACTGAAGCTTTCTTT
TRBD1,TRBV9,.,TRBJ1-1,CASSKTQGAKTEAFF,TGTGCCAGCAGCAAAACGCAGGGGGCGAAGACTGAAGCTTTCTTT
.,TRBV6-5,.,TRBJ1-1,CASSYSVNTEAFF,TGTGCCAGCAGTTATTCCGTGAACACTGAAGCTTTCTTT
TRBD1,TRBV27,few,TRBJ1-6,CASSTPTGSYNSPLHF,TGTGCCAGCAGTACCCCGACAGGGTCCTATAATTCACCCCTCCACTTT
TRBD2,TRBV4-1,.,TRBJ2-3,CASSQEVSGGRTDTQYF,TGCGCCAGCAGCCAAGAGGTTAGCGGGGGCCGCACAGATACGCAGTATTTT
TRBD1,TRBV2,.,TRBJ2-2,CASSTGQGANTGELFF,TGTGCCAGCAGCACGGGACAGGGGGCGAACACCGGGGAGCTGTTTTTT